The 31 T cell receptor beta chains in this list originate from one sample, sequenced in a study of a mutant IDH1 vaccine in newly diagnosed glioma. Data came from immunoSEQ multiplex PCR; TCRdb stores just in-frame clones and leaves some out. In the table there are tens of thousands of clones, 83% of which are singletons. Time point denoted: baseline, week 1 (first vaccination visit). Indicated treatment: pre-vaccination baseline after standard-of-care therapy. The sample in question was PBMCs, obtained from a glioma patient treated with radiotherapy, temozolomide or both. Receptors were obtained from a woman between 45 and 65 years old with glioma.

A few counts support this clone. The chain uses TRBV29-1 and TRBJ1-1; 7 bases align to TRBD1. V lost 6 bases and J lost 0; bases outside the gene matches: 4. There are 13 residues in the CDR3. Germline V gene sequence: CDR1 SQVTM, CDR2 ANQGSEA. CDR3 loop: CSVGGQLNTEAFF. CDR3 sequence (DNA): TGCAGCGTCGGGGGACAGTTGAACACTGAAGCTTTCTTT.

The rearrangement uses TRBV25-1 and TRBJ2-3; 10 nucleotides line up with TRBD2. The CDR3 covers 17 residues. Germline CDR1 reads MGHDK; CDR2 reads SYGVNS. J gave up 4 bases and V 3 bases, and 10 bases lay outside the gene matches. This CDR3 is CASSEGRASGGADTQYF. The CDR3 nucleotides read TGTGCCAGCAGTGAGGGGAGGGCTAGCGGGGGAGCAGATACGCAGTATTTT.

This clone appeared a single time. This rearrangement joins TRBV11-2 to TRBJ1-1; possibly TRBD1 for D (5 bases). The CDR3 loop spans 14 amino acids. V gave up 5 bases and J gave up 4 bases, with 14 bases separating them. Germline-derived CDR1 and CDR2 are SGHAT and FQNNGV. Written as DNA, the CDR3 is TGTGCCAGCAGCGTCGGGTTTAGGGGCACTGAAGCTTTCTTT. This gives the protein CASSVGFRGTEAFF.

This chain uses TRBV25-1 with TRBJ2-5; 8 nucleotides line up with TRBD2. Germline V gene sequence: CDR1 MGHDK, CDR2 SYGVNS. Trimming removed 4 bases from V and 1 base from J; junction bases left unmatched: 5. This CDR3 region has 15 residues. This chain's CDR3 is CASSGKRGGQETQYF. For the CDR3, the DNA is TGTGCCAGCAGTGGCAAACGGGGGGGCCAAGAGACCCAGTACTTC.

The rearrangement links TRBV5-6 to TRBJ2-5, with a possible D match to TRBD1 (6 bases). CDR3 length: 15 residues. Trimming shortened V by 4 bases and J by 8 bases, and 21 bases separated the two germline ends. Germline CDR1 reads SGHDT; CDR2 reads YYEEEE. This CDR3 reads CASSPLDSDLSTQYF. Written as DNA, the CDR3 is TGTGCCAGCAGCCCGCTGGACAGCGACCTATCAACCCAGTACTTC. Combining the CDR3 with reference TRBV5-6 and TRBJ2-5 gives the whole variable domain DAGVTQSPTHLIKTRGQQVTLRCSPKSGHDTVSWYQQALGQGPQFIFQYYEEEERQRGNFPDRFSGHQFPNYSSELNVNALLLGDSALYLCASSPLDSDLSTQYFGPGTRLLVL.

A note on this clone: Germline is not matched at one junction end, which may reflect a read error. The rearrangement joins TRBV7-7 to TRBJ2-2; perhaps TRBD2 as D (5 bases). The germline V gene encodes CDR1 SSHAT and CDR2 FNYEAQ (reference sequence). This CDR3 spans 15 amino acids. CDR3 sequence (DNA): TGTGCTAGCAGCTTCTCCCGGGAGAACACCGGGGAGCTGTTTTTT. Amino acid sequence: CASSFSRENTGELFF.

The gene calls are TRBV5-1 and TRBJ1-1, with TRBD1 matching over 9 bases. There are 15 residues in the CDR3. From germline, CDR1 is SGHRS and CDR2 YFSETQ. With 3 bases clipped from V and 3 bases from J, the junction kept 6 bases outside the gene matches. This CDR3 reads CASSSQTGGDTEAFF. The CDR3 nucleotides read TGCGCCAGCAGCTCCCAGACAGGGGGGGACACTGAAGCTTTCTTT.

There are a few counts of this clone. The chain joins TRBV30 to TRBJ1-1; tentatively, D is TRBD1 (5 bases). Trimming shortened V by 1 base and J by 11 bases, and 14 bases separated the two germline ends. Germline assignment: CDR1 GTSNPN and CDR2 SVGIG (reference sequence). The CDR3 has 12 amino acids. The CDR3 loop is CAWSALGQRAFF. DNA of the CDR3: TGTGCCTGGAGTGCTCTGGGGCAGAGGGCTTTCTTT.

J is TRBJ1-2 and V is TRBV6-1, with D possibly TRBD1 on 5 matching bases. Trimming took off 2 bases at V and 14 bases at J, with 21 bases between the two ends. The length of the CDR3 is 14 residues. Germline CDR1 and CDR2: MNHNS and SASEGT. CDR3 DNA: TGTGCCAGCAGTGAACAGCCCGGGGACCCACCGGGGACCTTC. This translates into CASSEQPGDPPGTF.

CDR3 nucleotides: TGTGCCTGGAGTCTCGTCCTTAATAATTCACCCCTCCACTTT. It encodes CAWSLVLNNSPLHF. This rearrangement joins TRBV30 to TRBJ1-6; D unresolved. CDR1 is GTSNPN, CDR2 SVGIG, per germline (reference sequence). V was pared by 2 bases and J by 5 bases, with 10 bases between. The CDR3 covers 14 residues.

V and J are TRBV11-3 and TRBJ1-1; the D is unclear. The CDR3 totals 13 residues. V dropped 7 bases and J dropped 1 base, with 10 bases sitting between them. Germline CDR1 reads SGHNT; CDR2 reads YENEEA. CDR3 nucleotides: TGTGCCAGCACCTCGCAGACGAACACTGAAGCTTTCTTT. It specifies CASTSQTNTEAFF.

This clone was recorded only once. The chain is built from TRBV15 and TRBJ2-2; 9 bases map to TRBD1. Germline CDR1 reads LNHNV; CDR2 reads YYDKDF (reference sequence). V lost 5 bases, J lost 0 bases, and 10 bases stayed unmatched. This CDR3 is 18 amino acids long. DNA for the CDR3: TGTGCCACCAGCGGCGAGGACAGGGGAAGGACGAACACCGGGGAGCTGTTTTTT. It codes for CATSGEDRGRTNTGELFF. Combining the CDR3 with reference TRBV15 and TRBJ2-2 gives the whole variable domain DAMVIQNPRYQVTQFGKPVTLSCSQTLNHNVMYWYQQKSSQAPKLLFHYYDKDFNNEADTPDNFQSRRPNTSFCFLDIRSPGLGDTAMYLCATSGEDRGRTNTGELFFGEGSRLTVL.

The chain links TRBV7-2 to TRBJ1-1; D gene uncertain. The germline V gene encodes CDR1 SGHTA and CDR2 FQGNSA. This CDR3 is built from 13 residues. Trimming removed 5 bases at V and 1 base at J, with 8 bases between. The CDR3 loop is CASSPQPNTEAFF. CDR3 coding DNA: TGTGCCAGCAGCCCACAGCCGAACACTGAAGCTTTCTTT.

The genes are TRBV6-5 and TRBJ2-7, with 7 positions matching TRBD2. V shed 2 bases, J shed 6 bases, and the junction held 4 bases outside the gene matches. CDR1 MNHEY and CDR2 SVGAGI come from the germline V gene. The CDR3 is 13 amino acids. The CDR3, as DNA: TGTGCCAGCAGTTACGTGGGGGGGAGCGAGCAGTACTTC. Residues: CASSYVGGSEQYF.

The chain couples TRBV30 to TRBJ1-1; TRBD1 aligns across 11 bases. The CDR3 extends over 21 amino acids. V dropped 0 bases and J dropped 4; count of bases not matched to a gene: 22. Germline V lookup: CDR1 GTSNPN, CDR2 SVGIG (reference sequence). The CDR3 DNA follows: TGTGCCTGGAGTGTACTTACACTTTACGATCGGGACAGGGGGAGAAGCACTGAAGCTTTCTTT. This encodes CAWSVLTLYDRDRGRSTEAFF.

The chain links TRBV6-5 to TRBJ1-3; 7 bases line up with TRBD1. There are 14 residues in the CDR3. V lost 0 bases, J lost 4 bases, and 0 bases stayed unmatched. Looked up from germline, CDR1 is MNHEY and CDR2 is SVGAGI. CDR3: CASSYSTGGNTIYF. In DNA, the CDR3 is TGTGCCAGCAGTTACTCGACAGGGGGAAACACCATATATTTT.

The CDR3: CASSVGTGGMDTEAFF. In nucleotides, the CDR3 is TGTGCCAGCAGCGTAGGGACAGGGGGCATGGACACTGAAGCTTTCTTT. This rearrangement joins TRBV9 to TRBJ1-1; 11 bases match TRBD1. This CDR3 region has 16 residues. The V gene end was trimmed by 0 bases and the J gene end by 3 bases; junction bases not matched to a gene: 4. CDR1 and CDR2 (germline): SGDLS, YYNGEE.

The chain joins TRBV6-1 to TRBJ2-3; 9 bases map to TRBD2. The CDR3 contains 13 residues. From germline, CDR1 is MNHNS and CDR2 SASEGT. V lost 8 bases, J lost 4 bases, and 4 bases stayed unmatched. The CDR3 region is CASGLAYADTQYF. In nucleotides, the CDR3 is TGTGCCAGCGGACTAGCGTATGCAGATACGCAGTATTTT.

The chain carries TRBV28 and TRBJ1-5; D is uncertain. CDR1 MDHEN and CDR2 SYDVKM come from the germline V gene. V was trimmed by 4 bases and J by 9 bases, leaving 10 bases between them. The CDR3 consists of 12 residues. The CDR3: CASSSQLRPQHF. CDR3 nucleotides: TGTGCCAGCAGTTCCCAGTTAAGGCCCCAGCATTTT. Variable domain in full (rest from reference TRBV28 and TRBJ1-5): DVKVTQSSRYLVKRTGEKVFLECVQDMDHENMFWYRQDPGLGLRLIYFSYDVKMKEKGDIPEGYSVSREKKERFSLILESASTNQTSMYLCASSSQLRPQHFGDGTRLSIL.

The J gene is TRBJ2-5, the V gene TRBV9; a weak D match, TRBD1 (5 bases). CDR3 length: 13 amino acids. Trimming removed 4 bases from V and 4 bases from J, with 11 bases in between. Germline-derived CDR1 and CDR2 are SGDLS and YYNGEE. The CDR3 sequence: CASSSGLRETQYF. CDR3 coding DNA: TGTGCCAGCAGCTCAGGGCTTCGAGAGACCCAGTACTTC.

The chain recombines TRBV5-1 with TRBJ2-2, with D hard to call. Trimming left V 5 bases short and J 1 base short, with 12 bases between. CDR1 is SGHRS, CDR2 YFSETQ, per germline. The length of the CDR3 is 15 residues. The CDR3 loop reads CASSSRNGNTGELFF. The CDR3 region has the DNA TGCGCCAGCAGTTCCCGGAATGGGAACACCGGGGAGCTGTTTTTT.

The chain joins TRBV4-3 to TRBJ2-4; 8 bases line up with TRBD2. This CDR3 contains 18 residues. Trimming removed 1 base from V and 0 bases from J; junction bases left unmatched: 8. Germline assignment: CDR1 LGHNA and CDR2 YSLEER. The CDR3 nucleotides are TGCGCCAGCAGCCAAGGTTTGCGGGGGGCACTAGCCAAAAACATTCAGTACTTC. Translated: CASSQGLRGALAKNIQYF.

This sequence joins TRBV11-2 and TRBJ2-7; D may correspond to TRBD1 or TRBD2 (6 bases each). Germline lookup yields CDR1 SGHAT and CDR2 FQNNGV. CDR3 length equals 15 residues. Trimming left V 1 base short and J 4 bases short, with 14 bases between. In DNA, the CDR3 is TGTGCCAGCAGCTTAGCCGGGGGCGCCGTTTACGAGCAGTACTTC. Translated: CASSLAGGAVYEQYF.

The chain links TRBV19 to TRBJ2-6; TRBD1 aligns across 7 bases. V lost 6 bases, J lost 2 bases, and 13 bases stayed unmatched. The V gene's germline CDR1 is LNHDA and CDR2 SQIVND (reference sequence). The CDR3 length is 18 residues. CDR3 sequence (DNA): TGTGCCAGTAGAACCGCCGGGACAGAACCCCCTGGGGCCAACGTCCTGACTTTC. The encoded protein is CASRTAGTEPPGANVLTF.

J is TRBJ2-7 and V is TRBV6-1, with D uncertain. This CDR3 is 11 amino acids long. The V end lost 6 bases, the J end lost 1 base, and 4 bases lay between the germline ends. Germline V gives CDR1 MNHNS, CDR2 SASEGT. The CDR3 here is CASSESYEQYF. CDR3 DNA: TGTGCCAGCAGCGAATCCTACGAGCAGTACTTC.

This sequence joins TRBV4-3 and TRBJ1-4; D gene unclear. The V gene lost 0 bases and the J gene lost 7 bases, with 15 bases spanning the gap. This CDR3 is 16 amino acids long. Germline CDR1 LGHNA, CDR2 YSLEER. The CDR3 reads CASSQDRVVRVEKLFF. The CDR3 coding sequence is TGCGCCAGCAGCCAAGATCGAGTAGTGAGGGTTGAAAAACTGTTTTTT.

V gene TRBV25-1 combines with J gene TRBJ1-3; 7 positions agree with TRBD1. Trimming at V came to 4 bases and at J to 4 bases, leaving 13 bases not matched to a gene. Germline loops: CDR1 MGHDK, CDR2 SYGVNS. The CDR3 totals 17 residues. CDR3: CASSGQGEGSAGNTIYF. The CDR3, as DNA: TGTGCCAGCAGTGGTCAGGGGGAGGGGTCAGCCGGAAACACCATATATTTT.

The rearrangement links TRBV9 to TRBJ2-2, with D perhaps TRBD1 (6 bases). V was shortened by 3 bases and J by 1 base, with 16 bases between the two germline ends. Per germline, CDR1 SGDLS and CDR2 YYNGEE. The CDR3 length is 17 residues. The CDR3, as DNA: TGTGCCAGCAGCGCTAGCAGTGACAGGTTGAACACCGGGGAGCTGTTTTTT. Amino acids: CASSASSDRLNTGELFF.

V gene TRBV25-1 combines with J gene TRBJ1-1, with 10 bases that match TRBD1. This CDR3 spans 16 amino acids. Germline V gene data show CDR1 as MGHDK and CDR2 as SYGVNS. Trimming cost V 6 bases and J 4 bases; bases outside gene matches: 11. CDR3 sequence reads: CASSAWTGGLATEAFF. CDR3 in DNA: TGTGCCAGCAGCGCCTGGACAGGGGGATTGGCCACTGAAGCTTTCTTT.

The chain couples TRBV30 to TRBJ1-4; D uncertain. Trimming stripped 3 bases from V and 2 bases from J, with 10 bases between. Germline V gene sequence: CDR1 GTSNPN, CDR2 SVGIG (reference sequence). There are 14 residues in the CDR3. The CDR3: CAWRMTVTNEKLFF. CDR3 nucleotide sequence: TGTGCCTGGAGGATGACGGTGACTAATGAAAAACTGTTTTTT.

The chain joins TRBV5-1 to TRBJ2-1; 12 bases are a match to TRBD2. Germline V gene lookup returns CDR1 SGHRS and CDR2 YFSETQ. The CDR3 length is 15 residues. V lost 3 bases to trimming and J lost 4 bases; unmatched junction nucleotides: 2. CDR3 DNA sequence: TGCGCCAGCAGCTCCACTAGCGGGGGGTACAATGAGCAGTTCTTC. It yields the protein CASSSTSGGYNEQFF.